These 27 T cell receptor beta chains share one sample of origin, sequenced in a study of blood T cells in healthy people across ages. Primed by a sample-barcoded 5' primer and a J-beta primer mix, a second PCR proceeded for 7 to 11 cycles. TCRdb recomputed calls from the 5' RACE reads with MiXCR, one row per CDR3 protein. The data contain 2 million or so distinct CDR3 sequences, approximately 50% of them singletons. Input material: blood. These receptors all stem from a woman aged 40 to 50 in good health.

The rearrangement links TRBV14 to TRBJ2-6; D is possibly TRBD1 (5 bases). The CDR3 loop spans 18 amino acids. Trimming pared 1 base from V and 3 bases from J, leaving 16 bases between. Per germline, CDR1 SGHDN and CDR2 FVKESK. CDR3 loop: CASSQGVRVTYGANVLTF. CDR3 sequence (DNA): TGTGCCAGCAGCCAAGGCGTCAGGGTTACATATGGGGCCAACGTCCTGACTTTC.

The genes are TRBV7-2 and TRBJ2-5; TRBD1 might be the D (6 bases). Germline values: CDR1 SGHTA, CDR2 FQGNSA. V gave up 8 bases and J gave up 11 bases, with 24 bases separating them. The CDR3 has 14 residues. The CDR3 sequence is CASGLSSAGVEQYF. In DNA form, the CDR3 reads TGTGCCAGCGGGTTATCGAGCGCAGGGGTTGAGCAGTACTTC. Looking up the rest from reference TRBV7-2 and TRBJ2-5 gives the full variable domain: GAGVSQSPSNKVTEKGKDVELRCDPISGHTALYWYRQSLGQGLEFLIYFQGNSAPDKSGLPSDRFSAERTGGSVSTLTIQRTQQEDSAVYLCASGLSSAGVEQYFGPGTRLLVL.

The CDR3 nucleotides are TGCAGTGCTAGATCTCAACAGGGGGAATATTACAATGAGCAGTTCTTC. This encodes CSARSQQGEYYNEQFF. The genes are TRBV20-1 and TRBJ2-1; 8 nucleotides match TRBD1. Trimming at V came to 2 bases and at J to 4 bases, leaving 10 bases not matched to a gene. The V gene's germline CDR1 is DFQATT and CDR2 SNEGSKA (reference sequence). CDR3 length: 16 residues.

This chain connects TRBV5-1 to TRBJ1-5; the match to TRBD1 covers 7 bases. There are 14 residues in the CDR3. Looked up from germline, CDR1 is SGHRS and CDR2 is YFSETQ. V shed 4 bases, J shed 6 bases, and the junction held 7 bases outside the gene matches. The DNA for the CDR3 is TGCGCCAGCAGCCCGACAGGGAATGGTCAGCCCCAGCATTTT. It codes for CASSPTGNGQPQHF.

A few counts support this clonotype. The rearrangement joins TRBV10-3 to TRBJ2-5; 8 bases match TRBD2. The length of the CDR3 is 17 residues. The junction had 12 bases not matched to a gene; V was cut back by 4 bases and J by 2 bases. From germline, CDR1 is ENHRY and CDR2 SYGVKD. The chain's CDR3 is CAISGPGGRTIQETQYF. The CDR3 DNA reads as TGTGCCATCAGTGGCCCGGGGGGGAGGACTATACAAGAGACCCAGTACTTC.

This clonotype was observed a handful of times. The chain joins TRBV10-3 to TRBJ2-7, with D unresolved. Matching the DNA end better, TRBJ2-5 makes the J call doubtful. The CDR3 is 13 amino acids. CDR1 is ENHRY, CDR2 SYGVKD, per germline. Written as DNA, the CDR3 is TGTGCCATCAGAAGATCTGGGCACGAGACCCAGTACTTC. Encoded protein: CAIRRSGHETQYF.

CDR3 nucleotides: TGTGCCAGCAAACAGGGAAATACCTACAATGAGCAGTTCTTC. As protein: CASKQGNTYNEQFF. V is TRBV19 and J is TRBJ2-1; D is possibly TRBD1 (6 bases). From germline, CDR1 is LNHDA and CDR2 SQIVND (reference sequence). This CDR3 region has 14 residues. V was clipped by 9 bases and J by 2 bases, with 14 bases between them.

This clonotype was seen only a few times. This chain connects TRBV5-1 to TRBJ1-4, with D hard to call. From germline, CDR1 is SGHRS and CDR2 YFSETQ. The CDR3 has 17 amino acids. Deletions cut 1 base from V and 1 base from J, with 14 bases between. CDR3 in DNA: TGCGCCAGCAGCTTGCAAGGGTCGGGAGGAACTAATGAAAAACTGTTTTTT. It yields the protein CASSLQGSGGTNEKLFF.

The chain recombines TRBV5-1 with TRBJ2-3, with unresolved D. The CDR3 covers 12 residues. Deletions cut 7 bases from V and 6 bases from J, with 12 bases between. Germline V gene lookup returns CDR1 SGHRS and CDR2 YFSETQ. In DNA, the CDR3 is TGCGCCAGCGGTCGTACGGTTGATACGCAGTATTTT. It encodes CASGRTVDTQYF.

This clonotype occurred a few times. The chain is built from TRBV6-6 and TRBJ2-6; the D is unclear. V lost 7 bases, J lost 0 bases, and 4 bases lay in between. The CDR3 contains 13 residues. Germline V gene data show CDR1 as MNHNY and CDR2 as SVGAGI (reference sequence). As DNA, the CDR3 is TGTGCCAGCACCACCTCTGGGGCCAACGTCCTGACTTTC. This translates into CASTTSGANVLTF.

The rearrangement links TRBV28 to TRBJ2-3; TRBD2 aligns across 7 bases. CDR3 length: 16 amino acids. J lost 2 bases, V lost 6 bases, and 11 bases had no gene match. Germline CDR1 reads MDHEN; CDR2 reads SYDVKM. The CDR3: CASSWMISGHTDTQYF. The CDR3 nucleotides read TGTGCCAGCAGCTGGATGATTAGCGGGCACACAGATACGCAGTATTTT.

This clonotype was found a few times. The V call is TRBV29-1, the J call TRBJ2-5; D is perhaps TRBD2 (5 bases). This CDR3 is 14 amino acids long. Trimming removed 4 bases at V and 4 bases at J, with 16 bases between. Germline-derived CDR1 and CDR2 are SQVTM and ANQGSEA. The CDR3 region has the DNA TGCAGCGTTGGTGACGGACTGACTCGAGAGACCCAGTACTTC. Its translation is CSVGDGLTRETQYF.

This clonotype was observed once. The chain joins TRBV6-4 to TRBJ2-5; possible D gene TRBD1, 6 bases. Germline V gives CDR1 MRHNA, CDR2 SNTAGT. The CDR3 sequence is 15 residues long. Deletions cut 7 bases from V and 7 bases from J, with 22 bases between. This chain's CDR3 is CASTYPHGQNGTQYF. The CDR3 DNA reads TGTGCCAGCACCTACCCCCATGGACAGAATGGGACCCAGTACTTC.

Note on this clonotype: A much larger clone differs by one base, so this may be a read error. The chain recombines TRBV28 with TRBJ2-3; possible D gene TRBD1, 6 bases. Germline V gives CDR1 MDHEN, CDR2 SYDVKM. The germline V and J ends were trimmed by 5 bases and 7 bases, with 13 bases remaining between them. The CDR3 consists of 13 residues. The CDR3 protein is CASSRVGTHTQYF. As DNA, the CDR3 is TGTGCCAGCAGTCGAGTCGGGACACATACGCAGTATTTT. Supplemented by reference TRBV28 and TRBJ2-3, the full variable domain reads DVKVTQSSRYLVKRTGEKVFLECVQDMDHENMFWYRQDPGLGLRLIYFSYDVKMKEKGDIPEGYSVSREKKERFSLILESASTNQTSMYLCASSRVGTHTQYFGPGTRLTVL.

The chain carries TRBV5-1 and TRBJ2-5; 7 nucleotides line up with TRBD1. The trim removed 3 bases at V and 4 bases at J, leaving 9 bases unmatched. The germline CDR1 and CDR2 sequences are SGHRS and YFSETQ. The CDR3 covers 15 residues. The CDR3 protein is CASSSQGQYRETQYF. DNA for the CDR3: TGCGCCAGCAGCTCACAGGGGCAATACAGAGAGACCCAGTACTTC.

V usage is TRBV2 and J usage is TRBJ2-3; D is unclear. V was pared by 4 bases and J by 0 bases, with 11 bases between. The germline V gene has CDR1 SNHLY and CDR2 FYNNEI. This CDR3 has 15 amino acids. This chain's CDR3 is CASSATQSSTDTQYF. DNA for the CDR3: TGTGCCAGCAGTGCGACGCAATCTAGCACAGATACGCAGTATTTT.

The chain employs TRBV3-1 and TRBJ2-5; D is possibly TRBD2 (6 bases). Germline CDR1 and CDR2: LGHDT and YNNKEL (reference sequence). The CDR3 is made up of 19 amino acids. V was cut by 0 bases and J by 2 bases, with 22 bases left in between. CDR3 in amino acids: CASSQEDGRQLLRQETQYF. CDR3 nucleotide sequence: TGTGCCAGCAGCCAAGAGGATGGGAGGCAGCTGTTGCGGCAAGAGACCCAGTACTTC.

The chain combines TRBV3-1 with TRBJ2-4; 8 nucleotides align to TRBD1. This CDR3 spans 17 amino acids. The V and J ends lost 4 bases and 0 bases, in that order; junction bases with no gene match: 8. Germline lookup yields CDR1 LGHDT and CDR2 YNNKEL (reference sequence). The CDR3 nucleotides read TGTGCCAGCAGCCCCACTCGGACAGGGTTAGCCAAAAACATTCAGTACTTC. Translation: CASSPTRTGLAKNIQYF.

This clonotype has just a few counts. The J gene is TRBJ1-5, the V gene TRBV4-2; tentatively, D is TRBD1 (5 bases). This CDR3 has 18 amino acids. Trimming stripped 1 base from V and 3 bases from J, with 19 bases between. Germline V lookup: CDR1 LGHNA, CDR2 YNFKEQ. The CDR3 here is CASSQGGSGRVVNQPQHF. CDR3 in DNA: TGTGCCAGCAGCCAAGGCGGGAGTGGCAGGGTTGTCAATCAGCCCCAGCATTTT.

V gene TRBV27 combines with J gene TRBJ2-1; D unclear. Germline values: CDR1 MNHEY, CDR2 SMNVEV (reference sequence). This CDR3 is built from 13 residues. The V end was cut by 8 bases, the J end by 7 bases, with 15 bases between. The DNA of the CDR3 is TGTGCCAGCCGTCGTACAAAAGAAAATGAGCAGTTCTTC. Residues: CASRRTKENEQFF.

The chain joins TRBV7-8 to TRBJ2-5; the D gene is possibly TRBD1 (5 bases). The CDR3 is 12 residues long. V lost 10 bases and J 1 base, leaving 10 bases between the germline ends. CDR1 is SGHVS, CDR2 FQNEAQ, per germline. In DNA form, the CDR3 reads TGTGCCACGGTTGACAGCCAAGAGACCCAGTACTTC. Translated, it gives CATVDSQETQYF.

This clonotype was observed a handful of times. The V call is TRBV4-2, the J call TRBJ2-3; D is unresolved. This CDR3 contains 14 residues. Between the trimmed V and J ends, which lost 1 base and 4 bases, there was a span of 9 bases. Germline V gene data show CDR1 as LGHNA and CDR2 as YNFKEQ. In nucleotides, the CDR3 is TGTGCCAGCAGCCAAGCGGCGAGGTCAGATACGCAGTATTTT. This encodes CASSQAARSDTQYF.

This rearrangement joins TRBV7-3 to TRBJ1-1; D ambiguous. Trimming left V 1 base short and J 2 bases short, with 11 bases between. Germline-derived CDR1 and CDR2 are SGHTA and FQGTGA. CDR3 length: 15 residues. The chain's CDR3 is CASSLSSTYNTEAFF. The CDR3 DNA reads as TGTGCCAGCAGCTTAAGTAGCACTTATAACACTGAAGCTTTCTTT.

CDR3 amino acids: CASSYSGAPIEKLFF. CDR3 bases: TGTGCCAGCAGTTACTCGGGTGCCCCTATTGAAAAACTGTTTTTT. The rearrangement joins TRBV6-5 to TRBJ1-4, with no clear D. With 0 bases removed from V and 7 bases from J, the gap between germline ends came to 12 bases. This CDR3 has 15 residues. Germline V gene lookup returns CDR1 MNHEY and CDR2 SVGAGI.

Details on this clonotype: This may arise from a read error, as a much more abundant clone is one base away. CDR3 sequence: CASSRSGLDTQYF. DNA for the CDR3: TGTGCCAGCAGCCGCTCAGGGTTAGATACGCAGTATTTT. V and J are TRBV12-3 or TRBV12-4 and TRBJ2-3; TRBD1 is a possible D gene (5 bases). CDR3 length: 13 amino acids. V dropped 6 bases and J dropped 5 bases, with 12 bases sitting between them.

CDR3 in amino acids: CSARAGTDNSPLHF. Here the CDR3 DNA reads TGCAGTGCTAGAGCCGGGACAGATAATTCACCCCTCCACTTT. The chain uses TRBV20-1 and TRBJ1-6; 7 nucleotides line up with TRBD1. The J segment lost 5 bases and the V segment lost 1 base, leaving 2 bases of the junction unmatched. Germline assignment: CDR1 DFQATT and CDR2 SNEGSKA (reference sequence). The CDR3 has 14 amino acids.

This clonotype turned up a few times. The V gene is TRBV20-1, the J gene TRBJ2-4, with 8 bases lining up with TRBD2. J was trimmed by 0 bases and V by 1 base; bases with no gene match: 2. CDR3 length equals 15 residues. The germline CDR1 and CDR2 sequences are DFQATT and SNEGSKA (reference sequence). CDR3 region: CSARAGGVAKNIQYF. CDR3 in DNA: TGCAGTGCTAGAGCCGGGGGGGTAGCCAAAAACATTCAGTACTTC.